A single sample is the source of the 27 T cell receptor beta chains below, sequenced in a study of regulatory T cells in long-lasting Graves disease. This sample's time point: persistent/refractory GD, antithyroid drugs over 5 years with positive TRAb. The authors made the TCR library using RNA they extracted from PBMCs. The authors built TCR beta libraries using iRepertoire HTBI primers and Arm-PCR of CDR3 regions. TCRdb used MiXCR to reprocess the multiplex PCR reads, holding one entry per CDR3 protein. The repertoire has about 460,000 distinct CDR3 sequences, approximately 22% of them found once; the top ten carry around 12%. Sequenced here: peripheral blood mononuclear cells (PBMCs), sampled when the disease was refractory, from a patient treated with antithyroid drugs. These receptors originate from a female donor with Graves disease.

This sequence joins TRBV11-3 and TRBJ2-5; D gene ambiguous. Trimming cost V 0 bases and J 5 bases, with 4 bases left between them. CDR3 length: 12 amino acids. Germline CDR1 is SGHNT and CDR2 is YENEEA. In nucleotides, the CDR3 is TGTGCCAGCAGCTTAGATACGGAGACCCAGTACTTC. Its protein is CASSLDTETQYF.

This clonotype showed up just a few times. The gene calls are TRBV3-1 and TRBJ1-1; no clear D. V dropped 6 bases and J dropped 2 bases, with 10 bases sitting between them. From germline, CDR1 is LGHDT and CDR2 YNNKEL (reference sequence). CDR3 length equals 13 residues. CDR3 bases: TGTGCCAGCAGTTCGACCAGTAACACTGAAGCTTTCTTT. This gives the protein CASSSTSNTEAFF.

V and J are TRBV7-6 and TRBJ2-2; TRBD1 matches 11 bases. Trimming cost V 3 bases and J 7 bases; bases outside gene matches: 4. The CDR3 contains 15 residues. Per the germline V gene, CDR1 is SGHVS and CDR2 is FNYEAQ. The CDR3 sequence is CASSFPGQGDGELFF. The CDR3 DNA is TGTGCCAGCAGCTTTCCGGGACAGGGGGACGGGGAGCTGTTTTTT. The full variable domain, completed using reference TRBV7-6 and TRBJ2-2, is GAGVSQSPRYKVTKRGQDVALRCDPISGHVSLYWYRQALGQGPEFLTYFNYEAQQDKSGLPNDRFSAERPEGSISTLTIQRTEQRDSAMYRCASSFPGQGDGELFFGEGSRLTVL.

This clonotype was counted many times. The J gene is TRBJ1-2, the V gene TRBV20-1; a weak D match, TRBD1 (6 bases). Trimming removed 1 base from V and 1 base from J, with 13 bases in between. Germline values: CDR1 DFQATT, CDR2 SNEGSKA (reference sequence). CDR3 size: 15 residues. The CDR3 sequence is CSARARTGLNYGYTF. The CDR3 coding sequence is TGCAGTGCTAGAGCTAGAACAGGGCTTAACTATGGCTACACCTTC.

Sample share makes this clonotype medium-sized. This chain joins TRBV11-2 and TRBJ2-5, with TRBD2 matching over 7 bases. This CDR3 has 14 amino acids. V lost 4 bases to trimming and J lost 13 bases; unmatched junction nucleotides: 15. The V gene's germline CDR1 is SGHAT and CDR2 FQNNGV. The CDR3 region is CASSSMTSRALRYF. The CDR3 DNA reads TGTGCCAGCAGCTCGATGACTAGCAGAGCTCTTCGGTACTTC.

A few counts support this clonotype. V gene TRBV27 combines with J gene TRBJ1-1; D uncertain. This CDR3 contains 13 residues. The V gene's germline CDR1 is MNHEY and CDR2 SMNVEV (reference sequence). V was trimmed by 5 bases and J by 7 bases, leaving 14 bases between them. This CDR3 is CASSPGRLGEAFF. The CDR3 region has the DNA TGTGCCAGCAGTCCGGGCAGACTTGGTGAAGCTTTCTTT.

V gene TRBV20-1 combines with J gene TRBJ2-1; TRBD1 aligns across 7 bases. Germline V gene data show CDR1 as DFQATT and CDR2 as SNEGSKA (reference sequence). The ends lost 0 bases at V and 7 bases at J; junction bases unmatched: 12. This CDR3 is built from 16 residues. CDR3 bases: TGCAGTGCTAGAGATAGCTGGGACAGAAGATGGAATGAGCAGTTCTTC. Translated, it gives CSARDSWDRRWNEQFF.

The V call is TRBV5-4, the J call TRBJ1-6; TRBD1 agrees at 9 bases. The CDR3 length is 18 residues. V dropped 1 base and J dropped 1; count of bases not matched to a gene: 6. Germline V gives CDR1 SGHNT, CDR2 YYREEE (reference sequence). CDR3 loop: CASSLITGQGSYNSPLHF. CDR3 in DNA: TGTGCCAGCAGCTTGATTACCGGACAGGGGTCCTATAATTCACCCCTCCACTTT.

The chain has TRBV6-2 or TRBV6-3 and TRBJ1-1; D gene unclear. Germline V CDR1 and CDR2: MNHEY, SVGEGT. The V and J ends lost 2 bases and 1 base respectively, with 11 bases between them. This CDR3 spans 15 amino acids. As DNA, the CDR3 is TGTGCCAGCAGTTACAAAGAGATACCGAACACTGAAGCTTTCTTT. Translated, it gives CASSYKEIPNTEAFF.

Points on this clonotype: Given a much more abundant clone one base away, this may be a read error. The chain links TRBV7-2 to TRBJ2-7, with 9 bases matching TRBD1. Germline lookup yields CDR1 SGHTA and CDR2 FQGNSA. The CDR3 has 15 amino acids. CDR3 in amino acids: CASTLVRDRVHEQYF. CDR3 nucleotides: TGTGCCAGCACCTTAGTCCGGGACAGGGTCCACGAGCAGTACTTC.

This clonotype came up many times. This chain uses TRBV7-2 with TRBJ1-2; D unclear. V lost 10 bases and J lost 1, with 28 bases in between. CDR1 is SGHTA, CDR2 FQGNSA, per germline. This CDR3 comprises 18 residues. The CDR3 region is CATRRPLLQAKINYGYTF. The CDR3 region has the DNA TGTGCCACCAGGAGGCCTCTGCTGCAGGCTAAGATTAACTATGGCTACACCTTC.

The CDR3 spells CSVPQGGETQYF. As DNA, the CDR3 is TGCAGTGTCCCACAAGGGGGGGAGACCCAGTACTTC. The chain links TRBV20-1 to TRBJ2-5, with D perhaps assigned TRBD1 or TRBD2 (6 bases each). V was clipped by 7 bases and J by 5 bases, with 14 bases between them. Germline V gene data show CDR1 as DFQATT and CDR2 as SNEGSKA (reference sequence). The CDR3 spans 12 residues.

A word on this clonotype: Since a far larger clone is one base different, this is likely a read error. This CDR3 is missing its conserved last phenylalanine or tryptophan, likely due to a read error. This chain joins TRBV10-3 and TRBJ2-5, with a possible D match to TRBD1 (6 bases). This CDR3 is built from 11 residues. V was pared by 10 bases and J by 4 bases, with 10 bases between. CDR1 is ENHRY, CDR2 SYGVKD, per germline. CDR3 bases: TGTGCCAGCAGGGACACAGAGACCCAGTACCTC. Its translation is CASRDTETQYL.

In its sample, this clonotype was seen many times. Compared with germline, one end of the junction differs, possibly owing to a read error. The rearrangement joins TRBV6-1 to TRBJ1-1; D gene uncertain. The CDR3 sequence is 15 residues long. Germline lookup yields CDR1 MNHNS and CDR2 SASEGT. The CDR3 DNA is TGTGCCAGCAGTAGTAAAGGGCCAGTGAAGACTGAAGCTTTCTTT. This translates into CASSSKGPVKTEAFF.

The chain employs TRBV4-3 and TRBJ1-6; TRBD1 matches 9 bases. V was clipped by 1 base and J by 7 bases; unmatched bases: 5. The CDR3 contains 16 residues. Germline V gene lookup returns CDR1 LGHNA and CDR2 YSLEER. The CDR3 bases are TGCGCCAGCAGCCAAGGGGCACAGGGGGCGAATTCACCCCTCCACTTT. Residues: CASSQGAQGANSPLHF.

There are many counts of this clonotype. The chain has TRBV20-1 and TRBJ2-5; D perhaps matches TRBD2 (6 bases). Trimming pared 1 base from V and 7 bases from J, leaving 19 bases between. Germline values: CDR1 DFQATT, CDR2 SNEGSKA (reference sequence). The CDR3 has 15 amino acids. As DNA, the CDR3 is TGCAGTGCTAGAGGCCGTCGGGAGTATCGAGGGACCCAGTACTTC. The encoded protein is CSARGRREYRGTQYF.

The V call is TRBV7-9, the J call TRBJ2-5; D possibly corresponds to TRBD1 (5 bases). V was shortened by 5 bases and J by 4 bases, with 11 bases between the two germline ends. CDR3 length equals 13 residues. Per the germline V gene, CDR1 is SEHNR and CDR2 is FQNEAQ (reference sequence). The CDR3 DNA reads as TGTGCCAGCAGCCGCAGGGTTGGAGAGACCCAGTACTTC. Its protein is CASSRRVGETQYF.

Only a few counts were recorded for this clonotype. The CDR3 protein is CASSVNRDPSSGYTF. The CDR3 nucleotides read TGTGCCAGCAGTGTTAACCGGGACCCCTCGAGTGGCTACACCTTC. The chain uses TRBV6-1 and TRBJ1-2, with D maybe TRBD1 (5 bases). CDR1 MNHNS and CDR2 SASEGT come from the germline V gene. This CDR3 has 15 residues. The germline V and J ends were trimmed by 4 bases and 7 bases, with 19 bases remaining between them.

This clonotype was detected many times. The chain joins TRBV7-9 to TRBJ1-5; TRBD1 matches 7 bases. This CDR3 is built from 14 residues. Germline V CDR1 and CDR2: SEHNR, FQNEAQ (reference sequence). V gave up 5 bases and J gave up 2 bases; unmatched junction bases: 3. The CDR3 nucleotides are TGTGCCAGCAGCAGACAGGGAGGCAATCAGCCCCAGCATTTT. Amino acid sequence: CASSRQGGNQPQHF.

This clonotype has just a few counts. The chain is built from TRBV3-1 and TRBJ2-7, with TRBD1 as a possible D gene (5 bases). The CDR3 contains 15 residues. Germline CDR1 and CDR2: LGHDT and YNNKEL (reference sequence). V lost 2 bases and J lost 4, with 15 bases in between. The CDR3: CASSQQTVGSYEQYF. In DNA, the CDR3 is TGTGCCAGCAGCCAACAGACAGTGGGCTCGTACGAGCAGTACTTC.

The sample holds many counts of this clonotype. The chain couples TRBV28 to TRBJ1-6, with TRBD1 as a possible D gene (5 bases). CDR1 is MDHEN and CDR2 is SYDVKM in the germline V gene. Trimming removed 7 bases from V and 0 bases from J, with 16 bases in between. CDR3 length: 17 amino acids. CDR3 coding DNA: TGTGCCAGCAAAAGGGGCGGGACGAGCTCCTATAATTCACCCCTCCACTTT. Translating gives CASKRGGTSSYNSPLHF.

In its sample, this clonotype was seen a few times. A junction boundary mismatches the germline segment, possibly from a read error. This rearrangement joins TRBV7-7 to TRBJ2-2, with 9 bases aligning to TRBD1. Germline V gives CDR1 SSHAT, CDR2 FNYEAQ (reference sequence). The length of the CDR3 is 16 residues. The CDR3 nucleotides are TGTGCTAGCAGCTTAGTGCCCGACAGGGGGTCAGGGGAGCTGTTTTTT. Translation gives CASSLVPDRGSGELFF.

The chain has TRBV9 and TRBJ2-1; D may correspond to TRBD1 or TRBD2 (5 bases each). Germline V gives CDR1 SGDLS, CDR2 YYNGEE. V dropped 0 bases and J dropped 10 bases, with 14 bases sitting between them. This CDR3 comprises 14 residues. CDR3 nucleotide sequence: TGTGCCAGCAGCGTAGGGGGGTTTTCGGAGGAGCAGTTCTTC. As protein: CASSVGGFSEEQFF.

The rearrangement links TRBV6-1 to TRBJ2-2; 12 positions match TRBD2. CDR1 MNHNS and CDR2 SASEGT come from the germline V gene. This CDR3 is 17 amino acids long. The J segment lost 4 bases and the V segment lost 6 bases, leaving 9 bases of the junction unmatched. This chain's CDR3 is CASSPRLAGGFTGELFF. The CDR3 coding sequence is TGTGCCAGCAGCCCCCGTCTAGCGGGGGGGTTCACCGGGGAGCTGTTTTTT.

This clonotype came up a few times. The chain combines TRBV12-5 with TRBJ2-7, with D possibly matching TRBD1 (5 bases). The CDR3 sequence is 14 residues long. Trimming shortened V by 5 bases and J by 3 bases, and 14 bases separated the two germline ends. Germline V lookup: CDR1 LGHNT, CDR2 FRNRAP. The CDR3 loop reads CASGPRGALYEQYF. CDR3 coding DNA: TGTGCTAGTGGTCCTCGTGGGGCCCTCTACGAGCAGTACTTC. The full variable domain, its missing parts supplied by reference TRBV12-5 and TRBJ2-7, is DARVTQTPRHKVTEMGQEVTMRCQPILGHNTVFWYRQTMMQGLELLAYFRNRAPLDDSGMPKDRFSAEMPDATLATLKIQPSEPRDSAVYFCASGPRGALYEQYFGPGTRLTVT.

This clonotype has a count of ten or more. The rearrangement uses TRBV2 and TRBJ2-5; D is perhaps TRBD1 or TRBD2 (6 bases each). Trimming took 6 bases from V and 3 from J, leaving 11 bases between them. Germline loops: CDR1 SNHLY, CDR2 FYNNEI. This CDR3 comprises 13 residues. CDR3 in amino acids: CASRRGLEETQYF. CDR3 DNA sequence: TGTGCCAGCAGACGGGGGCTGGAAGAGACCCAGTACTTC.

The chain joins TRBV29-1 to TRBJ2-7, with D possibly TRBD2 on 5 matching bases. CDR1 is SQVTM and CDR2 is ANQGSEA in the germline V gene. The length of the CDR3 is 15 residues. Between the trimmed V and J ends, which lost 0 bases and 0 bases, there was a span of 12 bases. The CDR3 nucleotides read TGCAGCGTTGAAGATCCGGGAACAAGCTCCTACGAGCAGTACTTC. This encodes CSVEDPGTSSYEQYF.